This TCR beta chain was found in a study of cytomegalovirus exposure and HLA in healthy donors. Study summary: When roughly 420 donors were genotyped, around 77% of them were found to fall in the Caucasian-associated ancestry cluster. General study results and limits: Across HLA loci, a later analysis found differing TCR association rates, with DRB1 most and HLA-C fewest. Previously analyzed data showed that most TCR beta V segments were productive at a frequency of about 87% or about 30%.

Amplification used 60 Vbeta primers and 13 Jbeta primers. Here immunoSEQ multiplex PCR was the method, and the copy in TCRdb shows in-frame clones only, minus some. The sample has fewer than 250,000 clones, around 76% seen once; the top ten hold roughly 5.5%. The sample holds a few counts of this clone. What it binds is unknown. The sequenced sample was PBMCs. This TCR was sampled from a man between 40 and 49 years old in good health and CMV-seropositive.

The CDR3: CASSPASGSVSYNEQFF. CDR3 in DNA: TGTGCCAGCAGCCCTGCGTCCGGGAGCGTCTCCTACAATGAGCAGTTCTTC. The chain links TRBV7-3 to TRBJ2-1, with D possibly being TRBD2 (6 bases). The V gene lost 5 bases and the J gene lost 0 bases, with 17 bases spanning the gap. The germline V gene has CDR1 SGHTA and CDR2 FQGTGA. CDR3 length equals 17 residues.